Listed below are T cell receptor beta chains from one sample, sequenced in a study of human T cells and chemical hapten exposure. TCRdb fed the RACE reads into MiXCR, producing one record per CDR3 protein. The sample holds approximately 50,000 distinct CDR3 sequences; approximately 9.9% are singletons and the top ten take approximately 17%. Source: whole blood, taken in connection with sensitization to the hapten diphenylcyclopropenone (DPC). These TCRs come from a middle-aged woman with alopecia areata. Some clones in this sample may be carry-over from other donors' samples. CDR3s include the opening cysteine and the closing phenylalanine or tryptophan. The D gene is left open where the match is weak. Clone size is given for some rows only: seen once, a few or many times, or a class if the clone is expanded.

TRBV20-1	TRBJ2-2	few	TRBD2	TGCAGTGCTCCTCAGGGGACTAGCAGGGCCGGGGAGCTGTTTTTT	CSAPQGTSRAGELFF
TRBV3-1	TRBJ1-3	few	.	TGTGCCAGCAGCCAAGACAGAAGGTTCTCTGGAAACACCATATATTTT	CASSQDRRFSGNTIYF
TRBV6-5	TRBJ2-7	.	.	TGTGCCAGCAGTCTCCGACAGCTAGGGACCTACGAGCAGTACTTC	CASSLRQLGTYEQYF
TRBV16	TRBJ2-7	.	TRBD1	TGTGCCAGCAGCCGACCGGGACAGGGTAGGGAGCAGTACTTC	CASSRPGQGREQYF
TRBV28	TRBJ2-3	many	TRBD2	TGTGCCAGCAGTTCTACGGGACTAGCGCGGACTGCAGATACGCAGTATTTT	CASSSTGLARTADTQYF
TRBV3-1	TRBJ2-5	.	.	TGTGCCAGCAGCCAAGTTGACCATCAAGAGACCCAGTACTTC	CASSQVDHQETQYF
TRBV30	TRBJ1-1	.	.	TGTGCCTGGAGGCGGGCAGGGTTGGACACTGAAGCTTTCTTT	CAWRRAGLDTEAFF
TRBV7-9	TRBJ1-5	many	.	TGTGTGACATATCCTTTGCCCGACAGAGAGAATCAGCCCCAGCATTTT	CVTYPLPDRENQPQHF
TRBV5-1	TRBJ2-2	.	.	TGCGCCACCAGACCGGACGTAGCGAACACCGGGGAGCTGTTTTTT	CATRPDVANTGELFF
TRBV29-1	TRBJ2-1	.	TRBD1	TGCAGCGTTGAAAAGGGGGCTGGGTCCTACAATGAGCAGTTCTTC	CSVEKGAGSYNEQFF
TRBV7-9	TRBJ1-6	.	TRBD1	TGTGCCAGCAGCTTAACGACAGGGAACATGTATAATTCACCCCTCCACTTT	CASSLTTGNMYNSPLHF
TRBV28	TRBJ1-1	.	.	TGTGCCAGCAGTTTGGTCGGGGCAACAGACACTGAAGCTTTCTTT	CASSLVGATDTEAFF
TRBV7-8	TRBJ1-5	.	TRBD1	TGTGCCAGCAGCGTGACAGGGAGGGGTAGCAATCAGCCCCAGCATTTT	CASSVTGRGSNQPQHF
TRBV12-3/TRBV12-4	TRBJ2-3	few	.	TGTGCCAGCAGTTTAGGGGGTTCGGGCACAGATACGCAGTATTTT	CASSLGGSGTDTQYF
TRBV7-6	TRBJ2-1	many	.	TGTGCCAGCAGCCACCAGAGGGCTTCCTACAATGAGCAGTTCTTC	CASSHQRASYNEQFF
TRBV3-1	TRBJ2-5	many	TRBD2	TGTGCCAGCAGCCATCTAGCGGGGGGTCTGAAGACCCAGTACTTC	CASSHLAGGLKTQYF
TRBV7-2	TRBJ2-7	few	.	TGTGCCAGCAGCTTAGCAGGCCCGGGCGAGCAGTACTTC	CASSLAGPGEQYF
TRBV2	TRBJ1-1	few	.	TGTGCCAGCAGCACAGAAATGAACACTGAAGCTTTCTTT	CASSTEMNTEAFF
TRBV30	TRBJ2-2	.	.	TGTGCCTGGAGCCGAGAACCTTTTGGAGGGCGGAACACCGGGGAGCTGTTTTTT	CAWSREPFGGRNTGELFF
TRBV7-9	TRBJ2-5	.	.	TGTGCCAGCAGCCCCCGGGGTTCGTGGGAGACCCAGTACTTC	CASSPRGSWETQYF
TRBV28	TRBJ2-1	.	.	TGTGCCAGCAGTCCAAGGACCGGGTACAATGAGCAGTTCTTC	CASSPRTGYNEQFF
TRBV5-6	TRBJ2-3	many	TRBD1	TGTGCCAGCAGCCGGGGACAGGGTGCAGATACGCAGTATTTT	CASSRGQGADTQYF
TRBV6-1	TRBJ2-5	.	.	TGTGCCAGCATGCGGGACTTCAGAGAGACCCAGTACTTC	CASMRDFRETQYF
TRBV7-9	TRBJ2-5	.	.	TGTGCCAGCAGTCGCACAGGGGAGACCCAGTACTTC	CASSRTGETQYF
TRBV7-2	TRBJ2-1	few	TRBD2	TGTGCCAGCAGCGAGACTAGCGGGCGATCGCAGTTCTTC	CASSETSGRSQFF
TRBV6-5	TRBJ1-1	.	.	TGTGCCAGCAGACTTATTGGGGGGCCCACTGAAGCTTTCTTT	CASRLIGGPTEAFF
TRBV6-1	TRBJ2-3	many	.	TGTGCCAGCAGTGCCTTAAACGAACAGGGATATAGCACAGATACGCAGTATTTT	CASSALNEQGYSTDTQYF
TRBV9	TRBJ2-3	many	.	TGTGCCAGCAGCGTAGTAGGGGAGGCAGATACGCAGTATTTT	CASSVVGEADTQYF
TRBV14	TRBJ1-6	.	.	TGTGCCAGCAGCCAAGGATTCTATAATTCACCCCTCCACTTT	CASSQGFYNSPLHF
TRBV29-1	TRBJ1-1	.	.	TGCAGCGCTGGGGACTCGAACACTGAAGCTTTCTTT	CSAGDSNTEAFF
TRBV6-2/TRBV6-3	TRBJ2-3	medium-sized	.	TGTGCCAGTGCTACCGGATCGAGGGTCACAGATACGCAGTATTTT	CASATGSRVTDTQYF
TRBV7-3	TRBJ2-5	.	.	TGTGCCAGCAGCTTACGTCCAAGAAGCCAAGAGACCCAGTACTTC	CASSLRPRSQETQYF
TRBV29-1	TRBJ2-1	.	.	TGCAGCATTCGGGGGGCTGGTGAGCAGTTCTTC	CSIRGAGEQFF
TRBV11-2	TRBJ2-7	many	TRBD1	TGTGCCAGCGCAGTGGGGACAGCCTCCTACGAGCAGTACTTC	CASAVGTASYEQYF
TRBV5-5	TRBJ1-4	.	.	TGTGCCAGCAGCTTGGATCAGCCGTACGTTACAACTAATGAAAAACTGTTTTTT	CASSLDQPYVTTNEKLFF
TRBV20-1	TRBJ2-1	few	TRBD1	TGCAGTGCAGGGACAGTATCGAAGGGGCAGTTCTTC	CSAGTVSKGQFF
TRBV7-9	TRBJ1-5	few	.	TGTGCCAGCAGCTTAGCGGTAGGGGCGCGCAATCAGCCCCAGCATTTT	CASSLAVGARNQPQHF
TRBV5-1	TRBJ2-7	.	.	TGCGCCAGCAGCTTACAGGGGTACTTC	CASSLQGYF
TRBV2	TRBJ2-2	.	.	TGTGCCAGCAGTGACAGGTTGAACACCGGGGAGCTGTTTTTT	CASSDRLNTGELFF
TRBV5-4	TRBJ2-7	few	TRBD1	TGTGCCAGCAGCGTCGACAGGGGGACCTACGAGCAGTACTTC	CASSVDRGTYEQYF
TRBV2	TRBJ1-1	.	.	TGTGCCAGCTCTTACCACACGAACACTGAAGCTTTCTTT	CASSYHTNTEAFF
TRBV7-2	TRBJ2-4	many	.	TGTGCCAGCAGCTTAGCTTACAGTGCCAAAAACATTCAGTACTTC	CASSLAYSAKNIQYF
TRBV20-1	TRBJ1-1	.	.	TGCAGTGCTACCGGGACGGCTCACACTGAAGCTTTCTTT	CSATGTAHTEAFF
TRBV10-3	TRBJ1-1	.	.	TGTGCCATCAGTGAGTCCCCCGGGGGCACCATGAACACTGAAGCTTTCTTT	CAISESPGGTMNTEAFF
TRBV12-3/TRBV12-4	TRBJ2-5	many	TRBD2	TGTGCCAGCAGCTCCGGGGGGGCCGGGGAGACCCAGTACTTC	CASSSGGAGETQYF
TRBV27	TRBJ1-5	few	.	TGTGCCAGCAGTTTACGGGCCGAGAGGGATCAGCCCCAGCATTTT	CASSLRAERDQPQHF
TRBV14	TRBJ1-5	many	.	TGTGCCAGCAGCCAAGATGGCCGAGTAGCCAGGCCCGTTTATAGCAATCAGCCCCAGCATTTT	CASSQDGRVARPVYSNQPQHF
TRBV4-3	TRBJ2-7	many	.	TGCGCCAGCAGCCAAGACCTTGGGCGACCGAGCGAGCAGTACTTC	CASSQDLGRPSEQYF
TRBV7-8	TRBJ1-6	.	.	TGTGCCAGCAGCTCGCCGAGACGCTCCTATAATTCACCCCTCCACTTT	CASSSPRRSYNSPLHF
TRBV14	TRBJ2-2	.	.	TGTGCCAGCAGCCTTGACCGGCGTCAGACCGGGGAGCTGTTTTTT	CASSLDRRQTGELFF
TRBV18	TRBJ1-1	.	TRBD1	TGTGCCAGCTCGGGGCAGGGGGCTAATACTGAAGCTTTCTTT	CASSGQGANTEAFF
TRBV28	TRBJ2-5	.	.	TGTGCCAGCAGTTTCCGCGACGTTCAAGAGACCCAGTACTTC	CASSFRDVQETQYF
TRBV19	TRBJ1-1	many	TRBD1	TGTGCCAGTCTACAGGGGGCCGAGGCTTTCTTT	CASLQGAEAFF
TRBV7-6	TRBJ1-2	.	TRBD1	TGTGCCAGCAGCTCCGGGACAGGGGTGAAGGCTGGCTACACCTTC	CASSSGTGVKAGYTF
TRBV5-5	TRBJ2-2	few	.	TGTGCCAGCAGCTTGGGACCGACCACCGGGGAGCTGTTTTTT	CASSLGPTTGELFF
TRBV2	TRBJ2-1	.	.	TGTGCCAGCAGTGAAAACCGGGGCTCCTACAATGAGCAGTTCTTC	CASSENRGSYNEQFF
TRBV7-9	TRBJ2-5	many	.	TGTGCCAGCAGCTTGGGGGAAGAGACCCAGTACTTC	CASSLGEETQYF
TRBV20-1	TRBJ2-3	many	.	TGCAGTGCGGGCCCAACCATCACTAGCACAGATACGCAGTATTTT	CSAGPTITSTDTQYF
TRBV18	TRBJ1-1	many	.	TGTGCCAGCTCACCAATACAGGGCGCTGAAGCTTTCTTT	CASSPIQGAEAFF
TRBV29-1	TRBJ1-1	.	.	TGCAGCGTTGAAGAATATCGGGGGGACACTGAAGCTTTCTTT	CSVEEYRGDTEAFF